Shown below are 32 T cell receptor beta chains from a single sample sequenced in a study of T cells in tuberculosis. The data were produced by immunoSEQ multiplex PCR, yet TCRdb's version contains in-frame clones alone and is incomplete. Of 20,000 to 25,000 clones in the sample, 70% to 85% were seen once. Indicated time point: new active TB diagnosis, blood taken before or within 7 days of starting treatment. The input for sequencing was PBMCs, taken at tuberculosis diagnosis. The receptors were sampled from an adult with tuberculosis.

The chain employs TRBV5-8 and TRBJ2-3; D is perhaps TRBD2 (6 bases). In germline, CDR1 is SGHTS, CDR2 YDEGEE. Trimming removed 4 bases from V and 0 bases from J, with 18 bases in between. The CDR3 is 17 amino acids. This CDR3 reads CASSGWPVAASTDTQYF. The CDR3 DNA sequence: TGTGCCAGCAGCGGATGGCCCGTAGCGGCTAGCACAGATACGCAGTATTTT.

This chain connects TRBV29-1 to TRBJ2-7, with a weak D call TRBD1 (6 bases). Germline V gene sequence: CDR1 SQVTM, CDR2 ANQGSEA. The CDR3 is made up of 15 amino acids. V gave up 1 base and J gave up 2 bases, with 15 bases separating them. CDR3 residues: CSVEVGTLTPYEQYF. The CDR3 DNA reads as TGCAGCGTTGAAGTGGGGACACTGACCCCCTACGAGCAGTACTTC.

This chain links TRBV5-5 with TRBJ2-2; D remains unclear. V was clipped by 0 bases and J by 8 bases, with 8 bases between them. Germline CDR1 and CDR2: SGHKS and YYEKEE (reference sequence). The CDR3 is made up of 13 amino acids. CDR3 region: CASSLAFRGELFF. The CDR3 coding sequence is TGTGCCAGCAGCTTGGCTTTCAGGGGGGAGCTGTTTTTT.

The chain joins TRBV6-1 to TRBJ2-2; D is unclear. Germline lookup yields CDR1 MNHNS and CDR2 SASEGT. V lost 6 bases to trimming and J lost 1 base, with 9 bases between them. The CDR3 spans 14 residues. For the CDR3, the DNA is TGTGCCAGCAGCCCTAGGAAGAACACCGGGGAGCTGTTTTTT. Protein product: CASSPRKNTGELFF.

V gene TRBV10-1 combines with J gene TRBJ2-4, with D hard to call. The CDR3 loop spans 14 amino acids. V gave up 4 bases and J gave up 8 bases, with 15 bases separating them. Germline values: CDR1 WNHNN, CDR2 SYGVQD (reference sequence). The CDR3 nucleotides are TGCGCCAGCAGTGCCACTAAGCCCAAGGACATTCAGTACTTC. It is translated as CASSATKPKDIQYF.

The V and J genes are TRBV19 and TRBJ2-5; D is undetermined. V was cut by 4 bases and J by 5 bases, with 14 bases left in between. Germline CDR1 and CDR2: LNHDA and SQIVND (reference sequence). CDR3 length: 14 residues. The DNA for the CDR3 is TGTGCCAGTAGTACTTATTTGGTCGAGGAGACCCAGTACTTC. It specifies CASSTYLVEETQYF.

CDR3 DNA sequence: TGTGCCAGCAGAAACAGGGGAAATGAGCAGTTCTTC. This sequence encodes CASRNRGNEQFF. V and J are TRBV7-9 and TRBJ2-1, with 7 bases fitting TRBD1. The CDR3 covers 12 residues. J was trimmed by 7 bases and V by 6 bases; bases with no gene match: 3. Germline V gene sequence: CDR1 SEHNR, CDR2 FQNEAQ (reference sequence).

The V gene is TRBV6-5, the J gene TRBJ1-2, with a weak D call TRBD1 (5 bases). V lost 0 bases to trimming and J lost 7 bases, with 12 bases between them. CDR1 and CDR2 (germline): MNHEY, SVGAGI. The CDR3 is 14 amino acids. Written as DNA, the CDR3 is TGTGCCAGCAGTTACTCGAGCAGGGATCCTGGCTACACCTTC. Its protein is CASSYSSRDPGYTF.

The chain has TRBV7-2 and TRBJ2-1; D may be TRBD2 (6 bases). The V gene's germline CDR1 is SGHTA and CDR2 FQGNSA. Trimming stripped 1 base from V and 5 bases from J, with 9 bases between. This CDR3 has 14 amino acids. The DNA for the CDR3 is TGTGCCAGCAGCTTAGTTGGCGGGGACAATGAGCAGTTCTTC. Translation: CASSLVGGDNEQFF.

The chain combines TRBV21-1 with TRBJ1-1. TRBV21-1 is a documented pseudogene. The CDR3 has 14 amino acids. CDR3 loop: CASSPRSGGTEAFF. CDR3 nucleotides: TGTGCCAGCAGCCCTAGATCGGGTGGCACTGAAGCTTTCTTT.

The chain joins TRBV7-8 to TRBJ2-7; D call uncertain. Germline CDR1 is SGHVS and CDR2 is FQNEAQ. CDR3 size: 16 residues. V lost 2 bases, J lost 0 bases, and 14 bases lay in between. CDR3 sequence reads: CASSLRIQASSYEQYF. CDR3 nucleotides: TGTGCCAGCAGCTTAAGAATCCAGGCAAGCTCCTACGAGCAGTACTTC.

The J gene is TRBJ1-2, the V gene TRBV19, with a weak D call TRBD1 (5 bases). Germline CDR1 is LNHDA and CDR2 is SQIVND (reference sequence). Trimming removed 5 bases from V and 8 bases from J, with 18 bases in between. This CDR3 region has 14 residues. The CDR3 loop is CASSVRGPSGGYTF. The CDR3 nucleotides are TGTGCCAGTAGTGTCCGGGGCCCCAGCGGGGGCTACACCTTC.

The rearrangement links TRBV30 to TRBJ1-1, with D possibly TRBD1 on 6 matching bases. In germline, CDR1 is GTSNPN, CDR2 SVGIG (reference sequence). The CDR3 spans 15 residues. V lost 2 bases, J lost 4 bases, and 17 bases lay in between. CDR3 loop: CAWSTLQGSSTEAFF. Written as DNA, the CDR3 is TGTGCCTGGAGTACCCTACAGGGATCAAGCACTGAAGCTTTCTTT.

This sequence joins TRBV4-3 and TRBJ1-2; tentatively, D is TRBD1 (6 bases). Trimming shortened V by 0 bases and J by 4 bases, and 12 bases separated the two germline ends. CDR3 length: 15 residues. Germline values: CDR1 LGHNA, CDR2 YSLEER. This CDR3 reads CASSQDPGTTYGYTF. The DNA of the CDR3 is TGCGCCAGCAGCCAAGATCCCGGGACAACCTATGGCTACACCTTC.

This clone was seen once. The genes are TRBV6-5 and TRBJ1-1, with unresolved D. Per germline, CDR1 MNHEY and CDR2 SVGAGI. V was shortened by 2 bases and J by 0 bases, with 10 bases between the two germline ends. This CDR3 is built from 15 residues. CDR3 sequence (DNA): TGTGCCAGCAGTTACGGCCGTGGGCTGAACACTGAAGCTTTCTTT. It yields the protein CASSYGRGLNTEAFF.

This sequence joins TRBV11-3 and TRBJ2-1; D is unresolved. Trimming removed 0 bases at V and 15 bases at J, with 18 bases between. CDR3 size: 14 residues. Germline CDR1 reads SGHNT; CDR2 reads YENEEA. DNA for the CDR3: TGTGCCAGCAGCTTAGATCCTGTCCACATCATCTGGTTCTTC. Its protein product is CASSLDPVHIIWFF.

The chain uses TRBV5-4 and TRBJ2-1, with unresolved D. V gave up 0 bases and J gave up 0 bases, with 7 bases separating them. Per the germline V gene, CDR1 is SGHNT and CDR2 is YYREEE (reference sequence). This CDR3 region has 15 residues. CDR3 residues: CASSLDRSSYNEQFF. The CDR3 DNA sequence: TGTGCCAGCAGCTTGGATCGGAGCTCCTACAATGAGCAGTTCTTC.

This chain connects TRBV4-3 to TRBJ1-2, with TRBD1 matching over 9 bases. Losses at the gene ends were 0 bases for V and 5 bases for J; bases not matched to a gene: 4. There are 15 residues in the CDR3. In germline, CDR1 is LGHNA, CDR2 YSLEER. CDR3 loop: CASSQDQDRGYGYTF. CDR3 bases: TGCGCCAGCAGCCAAGATCAGGACAGGGGTTATGGCTACACCTTC.

CDR3 protein: CASSLLAGGPHEQFF. The CDR3 coding sequence is TGTGCCAGCAGCTTGCTGGCGGGAGGGCCCCATGAGCAGTTCTTC. V usage is TRBV5-6 and J usage is TRBJ2-1; 9 bases fit TRBD2. The J segment lost 8 bases and the V segment lost 1 base, leaving 7 bases of the junction unmatched. The CDR3 is 15 amino acids. Germline CDR1 reads SGHDT; CDR2 reads YYEEEE.

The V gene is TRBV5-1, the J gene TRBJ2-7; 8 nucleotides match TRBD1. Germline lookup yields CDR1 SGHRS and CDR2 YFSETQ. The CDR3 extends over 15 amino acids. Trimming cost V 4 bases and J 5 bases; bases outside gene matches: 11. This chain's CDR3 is CASSAGTGTTNEQYF. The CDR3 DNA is TGCGCCAGCAGCGCCGGGACAGGAACAACTAACGAGCAGTACTTC. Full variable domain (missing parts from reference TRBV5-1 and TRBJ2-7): KAGVTQTPRYLIKTRGQQVTLSCSPISGHRSVSWYQQTPGQGLQFLFEYFSETQRNKGNFPGRFSGRQFSNSRSEMNVSTLELGDSALYLCASSAGTGTTNEQYFGPGTRLTVT.

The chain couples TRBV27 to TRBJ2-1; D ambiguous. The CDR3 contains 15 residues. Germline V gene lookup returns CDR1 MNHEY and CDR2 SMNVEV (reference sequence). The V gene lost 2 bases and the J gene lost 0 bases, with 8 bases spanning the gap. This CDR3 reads CASSLVSPSYNEQFF. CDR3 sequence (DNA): TGTGCCAGCAGTTTAGTGAGCCCCTCCTACAATGAGCAGTTCTTC.

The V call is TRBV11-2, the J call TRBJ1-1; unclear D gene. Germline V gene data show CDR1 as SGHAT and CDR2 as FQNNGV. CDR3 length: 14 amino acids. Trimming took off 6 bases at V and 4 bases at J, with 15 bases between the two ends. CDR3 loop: CASSPSRGGTEAFF. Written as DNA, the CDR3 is TGTGCCAGCAGTCCTAGCCGGGGTGGCACTGAAGCTTTCTTT.

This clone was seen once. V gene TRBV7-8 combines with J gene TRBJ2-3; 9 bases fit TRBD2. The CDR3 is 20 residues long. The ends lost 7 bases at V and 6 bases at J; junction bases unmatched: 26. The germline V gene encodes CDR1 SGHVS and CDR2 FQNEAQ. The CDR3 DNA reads TGTGCCAGCATCCTCCTACTCGGGACGAGGGGGCTAGCGGGGAAGGATACGCAGTATTTT. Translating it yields CASILLLGTRGLAGKDTQYF.

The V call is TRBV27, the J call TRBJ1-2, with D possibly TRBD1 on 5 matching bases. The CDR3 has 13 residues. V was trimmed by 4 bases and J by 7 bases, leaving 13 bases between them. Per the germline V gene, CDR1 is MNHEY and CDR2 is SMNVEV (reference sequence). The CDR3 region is CASSSRGGAGYTF. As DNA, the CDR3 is TGTGCCAGCAGTTCCCGTGGAGGGGCTGGCTACACCTTC.

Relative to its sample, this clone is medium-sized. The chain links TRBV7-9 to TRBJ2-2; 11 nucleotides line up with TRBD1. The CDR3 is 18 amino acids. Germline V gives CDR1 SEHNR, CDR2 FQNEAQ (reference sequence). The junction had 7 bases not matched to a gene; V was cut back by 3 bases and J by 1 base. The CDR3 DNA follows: TGTGCCAGCAGCTTTGGGGACAGGGGGATTGGGAACACCGGGGAGCTGTTTTTT. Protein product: CASSFGDRGIGNTGELFF.

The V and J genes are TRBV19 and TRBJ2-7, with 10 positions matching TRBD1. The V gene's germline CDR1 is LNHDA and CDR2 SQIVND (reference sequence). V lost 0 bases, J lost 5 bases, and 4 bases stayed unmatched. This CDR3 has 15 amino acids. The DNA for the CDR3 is TGTGCCAGTAGTATAGATAAGGACAGGGGGGACGAGCAGTACTTC. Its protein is CASSIDKDRGDEQYF.

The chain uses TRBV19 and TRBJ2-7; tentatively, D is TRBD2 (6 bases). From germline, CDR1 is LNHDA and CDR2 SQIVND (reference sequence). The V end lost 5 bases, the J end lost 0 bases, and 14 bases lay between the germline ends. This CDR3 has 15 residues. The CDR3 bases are TGTGCCAGTAGTGTTTCTAGCGCCGTCTCCTACGAGCAGTACTTC. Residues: CASSVSSAVSYEQYF.

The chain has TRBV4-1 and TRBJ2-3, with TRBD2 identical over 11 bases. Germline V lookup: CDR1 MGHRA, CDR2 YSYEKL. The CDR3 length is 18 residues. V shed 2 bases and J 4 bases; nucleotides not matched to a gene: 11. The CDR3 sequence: CASSQKVKTSGASDTQYF. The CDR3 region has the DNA TGCGCCAGCAGCCAAAAAGTTAAGACTAGCGGGGCGTCAGATACGCAGTATTTT.

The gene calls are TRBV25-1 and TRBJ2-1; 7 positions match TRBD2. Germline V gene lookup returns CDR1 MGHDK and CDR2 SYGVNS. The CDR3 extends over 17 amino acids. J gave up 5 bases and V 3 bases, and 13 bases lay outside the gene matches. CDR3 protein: CASSDFTGTIRNNEQFF. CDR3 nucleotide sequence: TGTGCCAGCAGTGATTTCACCGGGACTATAAGGAACAATGAGCAGTTCTTC. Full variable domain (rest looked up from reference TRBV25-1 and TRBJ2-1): EADIYQTPRYLVIGTGKKITLECSQTMGHDKMYWYQQDPGMELHLIHYSYGVNSTEKGDLSSESTVSRIRTEHFPLTLESARPSHTSQYLCASSDFTGTIRNNEQFFGPGTRLTVL.

CDR3: CASSFERSTGELFF. The CDR3 DNA is TGTGCCAGCAGTTTTGAGCGGTCCACCGGGGAGCTGTTTTTT. This chain connects TRBV27 to TRBJ2-2; weak D call: TRBD2 (5 bases). V was trimmed by 3 bases and J by 4 bases, leaving 9 bases between them. The CDR3 runs to 14 residues. Germline V gene sequence: CDR1 MNHEY, CDR2 SMNVEV (reference sequence).

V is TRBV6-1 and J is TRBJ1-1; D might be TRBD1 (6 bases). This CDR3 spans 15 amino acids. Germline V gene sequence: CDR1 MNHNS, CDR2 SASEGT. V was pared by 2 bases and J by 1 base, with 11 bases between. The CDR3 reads CASSEMDSRNTEAFF. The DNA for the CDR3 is TGTGCCAGCAGTGAAATGGACAGCCGGAACACTGAAGCTTTCTTT.

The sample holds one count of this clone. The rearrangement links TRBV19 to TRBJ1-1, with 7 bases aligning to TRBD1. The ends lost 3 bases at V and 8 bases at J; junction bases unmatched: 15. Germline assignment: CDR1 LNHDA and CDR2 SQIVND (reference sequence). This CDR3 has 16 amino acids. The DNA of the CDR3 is TGTGCCAGTAGTATCAATTCTAGGGCAGGGGGAGGAGAAGCTTTCTTT. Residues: CASSINSRAGGGEAFF.